One T cell receptor beta chain is described in this entry. The CDR3 is made up of 15 amino acids. V was clipped by 2 bases and J by 4 bases, with 15 bases between them. Germline V gene sequence: CDR1 SGHNT, CDR2 YYREEE (reference sequence). Using immunoSEQ multiplex PCR, the repertoire was profiled, and TCRdb retains in-frame clones only, with some absent. The table lists some 80,000 clones, around 97% of them singletons, with almost 0.3% in the top ten. The sample is drawn from a study of technical replicates of blood from several donors. This receptor was obtained from a human donor in good health. This rearrangement joins TRBV5-4 to TRBJ1-1, with D possibly TRBD1 on 5 matching bases. What was sequenced was T cells isolated from PBMCs. CDR3 nucleotide sequence: TGTGCCAGCAGCTTTCCGGGACTAAAGGGCACTGAAGCTTTCTTT. Translating it yields CASSFPGLKGTEAFF.